These 18 T cell receptor beta chains came from one sample sequenced in a study of blood T cell repertoires in COVID-19. The assay was immunoSEQ multiplex PCR, and TCRdb's table has in-frame clones only and misses some. Of about 120,000 clones in the sample, around 90% were seen once. The specimen sequenced was peripheral blood. These TCRs come from a woman in her forties or fifties with acute or convalescent COVID-19.

This chain connects TRBV12-3 or TRBV12-4 to TRBJ2-5, with a weak D call TRBD1 (6 bases). CDR3 length equals 13 residues. V was pared by 7 bases and J by 2 bases, with 11 bases between. CDR3 nucleotides: TGTGCCAGCAAGGAGAGGGGGCAAGAGACCCAGTACTTC. Translated: CASKERGQETQYF.

This clone was counted once. V and J are TRBV7-8 and TRBJ2-7, with 12 bases identical to TRBD2. The CDR3 extends over 17 amino acids. J lost 0 bases, V lost 1 base, and 4 bases had no gene match. The V gene's germline CDR1 is SGHVS and CDR2 FQNEAQ. The CDR3 sequence is CASSLVASGRASYEQYF. The CDR3 DNA is TGTGCCAGCAGCTTAGTGGCTAGCGGGAGGGCCTCCTACGAGCAGTACTTC.

The V call is TRBV3-1 (or the pseudogene TRBV3-2), the J call TRBJ1-2; the D is unclear. The V gene's germline CDR1 is LGHDT and CDR2 YNNKEL (reference sequence). The CDR3 extends over 13 amino acids. V lost 4 bases and J 8 bases, leaving 14 bases between the germline ends. CDR3 in amino acids: CASSPVTSGGYTF. The DNA of the CDR3 is TGTGCCAGCAGCCCCGTCACCAGCGGAGGCTACACCTTC.

V is TRBV14 and J is TRBJ2-1; the match to TRBD1 covers 11 bases. The length of the CDR3 is 15 residues. V lost 4 bases to trimming and J lost 7 bases; unmatched junction nucleotides: 6. CDR1 and CDR2 (germline): SGHDN, FVKESK. CDR3 DNA sequence: TGTGCCAGCAGCCCCCGGACAGGGGGCTGGAATGAGCAGTTCTTC. Translation: CASSPRTGGWNEQFF.

The chain combines TRBV9 with TRBJ2-7; 7 bases are a match to TRBD1. The CDR3 totals 15 residues. Germline CDR1 is SGDLS and CDR2 is YYNGEE. Germline trimming cut 0 bases from V and 0 bases from J; bases unmatched to any gene: 3. The CDR3 is CASSVAAGGSYEQYF. The CDR3 nucleotides read TGTGCCAGCAGCGTAGCTGCAGGGGGCTCCTACGAGCAGTACTTC.

The chain recombines TRBV7-2 with TRBJ2-1; the D gene is possibly TRBD2 (7 bases). Germline lookup yields CDR1 SGHTA and CDR2 FQGNSA. The CDR3 length is 15 residues. Trimming removed 9 bases from V and 8 bases from J, with 23 bases in between. The CDR3 nucleotides read TGTGCCAGTATAAACACTCGACAGGCGGGGGATGAGCAGTTCTTC. Residues: CASINTRQAGDEQFF.

V usage is TRBV28 and J usage is TRBJ1-5; TRBD1 might be the D (6 bases). Germline V gene sequence: CDR1 MDHEN, CDR2 SYDVKM. This CDR3 spans 15 amino acids. Trimming shortened V by 2 bases and J by 4 bases, and 12 bases separated the two germline ends. The CDR3 sequence: CASSLRGHQNQPQHF. Here the CDR3 DNA reads TGTGCCAGCAGTTTACGGGGACACCAAAATCAGCCCCAGCATTTT.

This clone has just a few counts. The genes are TRBV19 and TRBJ1-1, with D maybe TRBD1 (5 bases). There are 14 residues in the CDR3. From germline, CDR1 is LNHDA and CDR2 SQIVND (reference sequence). Trimming removed 2 bases at V and 4 bases at J, with 11 bases between. The CDR3 loop reads CASSIQGVGTEAFF. DNA of the CDR3: TGTGCCAGTAGTATACAAGGGGTAGGCACTGAAGCTTTCTTT.

The chain joins TRBV5-4 to TRBJ2-1; perhaps TRBD1 as D (5 bases). V lost 3 bases and J 0 bases, leaving 13 bases between the germline ends. Germline V gives CDR1 SGHNT, CDR2 YYREEE (reference sequence). The CDR3 extends over 16 amino acids. CDR3 DNA sequence: TGTGCCAGCAGCTATCCTCGACAGAGCTCCTACAATGAGCAGTTCTTC. Translating gives CASSYPRQSSYNEQFF.

The chain recombines TRBV24-1 with TRBJ2-1, with 13 bases aligning to TRBD2. V shed 9 bases, J shed 7 bases, and the junction held 17 bases outside the gene matches. CDR1 and CDR2 from the germline V gene are KGHDR and SFDVKD. This CDR3 is built from 18 residues. CDR3 DNA: TGTGCCACCTCGGGGGGCAGAGGACCGGGACTAGCGGGGAATGAGCAGTTCTTC. Protein product: CATSGGRGPGLAGNEQFF.

V is TRBV3-1 (or the pseudogene TRBV3-2) and J is TRBJ2-3; D is ambiguous. Looked up from germline, CDR1 is LGHDT and CDR2 is YNNKEL (reference sequence). This CDR3 is 18 amino acids long. Trimming cost V 4 bases and J 4 bases, with 24 bases left between them. The CDR3 DNA sequence: TGTGCCAGCAGCCCCACCCTAGGTAGTGTCGGAGACGCAGATACGCAGTATTTT. Translating it yields CASSPTLGSVGDADTQYF.

The chain recombines TRBV18 with TRBJ2-1; 10 nucleotides align to TRBD2. This CDR3 is 16 amino acids long. V trimming: 2 bases; J trimming: 3 bases; junction bases outside the gene matches: 4. CDR1 KGHSH and CDR2 LQKENI come from the germline V gene. Written as DNA, the CDR3 is TGTGCCAGCTCACCAATAACTAGCGGGGACTACAATGAGCAGTTCTTC. Amino acid sequence: CASSPITSGDYNEQFF.

This clone appeared once. The chain employs TRBV7-7 and TRBJ2-5; 9 positions agree with TRBD2. The CDR3 runs 16 residues. Germline V gene sequence: CDR1 SSHAT, CDR2 FNYEAQ (reference sequence). Trimming removed 0 bases from V and 4 bases from J; junction bases left unmatched: 6. The CDR3 is CASSLAFSGRTETQYF. As DNA, the CDR3 is TGTGCCAGCAGCTTAGCTTTTAGCGGGAGAACAGAGACCCAGTACTTC.

In nucleotides, the CDR3 is TGTGCCAGCAAGACAACAGGGGACGCTGAAGCTTTCTTT. This gives the protein CASKTTGDAEAFF. The chain carries TRBV2 and TRBJ1-1; 7 bases align to TRBD1. This CDR3 has 13 amino acids. From germline, CDR1 is SNHLY and CDR2 FYNNEI. V dropped 7 bases and J dropped 6; count of bases not matched to a gene: 8.

This sequence joins TRBV2 and TRBJ2-1, with D possibly matching TRBD1 (6 bases). The CDR3 loop spans 13 amino acids. CDR1 and CDR2 from the germline V gene are SNHLY and FYNNEI. The V and J ends lost 6 bases and 8 bases respectively, with 14 bases between them. DNA of the CDR3: TGTGCCAGCAGGACCCTGACAGGCTATGAGCAGTTCTTC. Protein: CASRTLTGYEQFF.

This sequence joins TRBV7-9 and TRBJ2-7; a weak D match, TRBD1 (5 bases). V was shortened by 2 bases and J by 3 bases, with 5 bases between the two germline ends. Germline V CDR1 and CDR2: SEHNR, FQNEAQ (reference sequence). This CDR3 has 12 amino acids. The CDR3 protein is CASSLQGYEQYF. In DNA, the CDR3 is TGTGCCAGCAGCTTACAGGGCTACGAGCAGTACTTC.

This rearrangement joins TRBV5-1 to TRBJ2-1, with 10 bases aligning to TRBD1. Germline values: CDR1 SGHRS, CDR2 YFSETQ. This CDR3 comprises 17 residues. Losses at the gene ends were 6 bases for V and 7 bases for J; bases not matched to a gene: 16. CDR3 sequence: CASNLSPTGGLSNEQFF. The CDR3 DNA reads TGCGCCAGCAACCTCTCTCCGACAGGGGGCTTATCGAATGAGCAGTTCTTC.

This chain joins TRBV19 and TRBJ1-6, with 10 bases that match TRBD1. The CDR3 spans 16 residues. Germline V gene sequence: CDR1 LNHDA, CDR2 SQIVND (reference sequence). V was pared by 3 bases and J by 9 bases, with 8 bases of the junction left unmatched. The DNA of the CDR3 is TGTGCCAGTAGTATTTCGGGGGACAGGGGTTTTTCACCCCTCCACTTT. Residues: CASSISGDRGFSPLHF.